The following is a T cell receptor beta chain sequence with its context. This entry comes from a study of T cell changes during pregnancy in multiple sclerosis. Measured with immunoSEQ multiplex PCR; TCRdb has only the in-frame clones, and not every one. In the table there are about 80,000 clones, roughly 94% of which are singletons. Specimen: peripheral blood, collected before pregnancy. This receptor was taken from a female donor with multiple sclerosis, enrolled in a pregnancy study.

The chain's CDR3 is CAIAKGALVSGYTF. The CDR3 bases are TGTGCCATTGCGAAGGGGGCCCTTGTCAGTGGCTACACCTTC. The chain couples TRBV6-6 to TRBJ1-2; TRBD1 aligns across 7 bases. The CDR3 length is 14 residues. V lost 10 bases to trimming and J lost 7 bases; unmatched junction nucleotides: 15. The germline V gene encodes CDR1 MNHNY and CDR2 SVGAGI (reference sequence).